The T cell receptor beta chain described here comes from a study of cytomegalovirus exposure and HLA in healthy donors. The germline V and J ends were trimmed by 0 bases and 2 bases, with 13 bases remaining between them. CDR3 length: 16 amino acids. Germline assignment: CDR1 SGHVS and CDR2 FNYEAQ. Primers for the PCR totalled 60 Vbeta and 13 Jbeta. The data were produced by immunoSEQ multiplex PCR, yet TCRdb's version contains in-frame clones alone and is incomplete. The table lists some 160,000 clones, 72% of them singletons. Study-level points and caveats: Cytomegalovirus association was listed for 164 TCR beta chains. Earlier results showed most TCR beta V segments being productive about 87% or about 30% of the time. Among the sequence variants, a highly shared cluster was likely an artifact of sequencing.

With respect to this clone: Its antigen is unknown.

The clonotype originates from a man aged 35-49 years in good health and CMV-seronegative. Sequencing input: PBMCs. This chain uses TRBV7-6 with TRBJ2-5; a weak D match, TRBD1 (6 bases). The CDR3 reads CASSLALRDKQETQYF. The CDR3 DNA is TGTGCCAGCAGCTTAGCGCTTAGGGACAAGCAAGAGACCCAGTACTTC. Combining the CDR3 with reference TRBV7-6 and TRBJ2-5 gives the whole variable domain GAGVSQSPRYKVTKRGQDVALRCDPISGHVSLYWYRQALGQGPEFLTYFNYEAQQDKSGLPNDRFSAERPEGSISTLTIQRTEQRDSAMYRCASSLALRDKQETQYFGPGTRLLVL.